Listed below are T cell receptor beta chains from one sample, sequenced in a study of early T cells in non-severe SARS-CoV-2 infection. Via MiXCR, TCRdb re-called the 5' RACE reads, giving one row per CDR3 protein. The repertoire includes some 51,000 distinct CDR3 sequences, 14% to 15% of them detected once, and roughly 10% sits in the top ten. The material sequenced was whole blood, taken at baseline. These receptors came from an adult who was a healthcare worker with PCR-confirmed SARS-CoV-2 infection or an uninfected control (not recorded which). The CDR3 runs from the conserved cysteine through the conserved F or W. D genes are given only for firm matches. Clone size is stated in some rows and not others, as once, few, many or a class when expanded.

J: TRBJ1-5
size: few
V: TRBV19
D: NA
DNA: TGTGCCAGTAGCAACCAGCAGGGCAATCAGCCCCAGCATTTT
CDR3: CASSNQQGNQPQHF

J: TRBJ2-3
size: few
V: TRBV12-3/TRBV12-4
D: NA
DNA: TGTGCCAGCAGTTTGTCTGGCACAGATACGCAGTATTTT
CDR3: CASSLSGTDTQYF

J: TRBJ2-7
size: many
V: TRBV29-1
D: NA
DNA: TGCAGCGTTGGCAGGAACTACGAGCAGTACTTC
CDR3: CSVGRNYEQYF

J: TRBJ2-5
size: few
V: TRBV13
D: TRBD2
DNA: TGTGCCAGCAGCTTAAATCTAGCGGGAGGAAGATACCAGTACTTC
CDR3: CASSLNLAGGRYQYF

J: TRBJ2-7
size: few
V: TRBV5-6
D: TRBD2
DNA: TGTGCCAGCAGCGCCGCCTTATCGGGAGGGCCCTACGAGCAGTACTTC
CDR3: CASSAALSGGPYEQYF

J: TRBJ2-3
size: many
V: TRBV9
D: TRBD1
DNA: TGTGCCAGCAAACAGACAGGGAGCACAGATACGCAGTATTTT
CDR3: CASKQTGSTDTQYF

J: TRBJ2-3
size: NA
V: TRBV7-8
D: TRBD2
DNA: TGTGCCATTGGGGGGGGAGTAAGCACAGATACGCAGTATTTT
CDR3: CAIGGGVSTDTQYF

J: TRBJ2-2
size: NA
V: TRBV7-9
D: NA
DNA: TGTGCCAGCACCCTGAAGGTCCCGGGGGAGCTGTTTTTT
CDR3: CASTLKVPGELFF

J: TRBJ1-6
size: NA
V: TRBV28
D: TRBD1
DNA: TGTGCCAGCAGGTGGGGACAGGGTGGGAATTCACCCCTCCACTTT
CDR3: CASRWGQGGNSPLHF

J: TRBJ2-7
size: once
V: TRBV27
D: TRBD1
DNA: TGTGCCAGCATCGCGAAGGTTGGACAGGGATTTACCTACGAGCAGTACTTC
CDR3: CASIAKVGQGFTYEQYF

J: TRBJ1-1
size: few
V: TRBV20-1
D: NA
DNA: TGCAGTCCGTTCTTTGGACCTACGAGCACTGAAGCTTTCTTT
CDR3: CSPFFGPTSTEAFF

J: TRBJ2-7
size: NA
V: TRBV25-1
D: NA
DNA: TGTGCCAGCAGTGAAGAGAACAGGCCCTACGAGCAGTACTTC
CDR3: CASSEENRPYEQYF

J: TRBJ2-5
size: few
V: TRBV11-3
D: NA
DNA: TGTGCCAGCAGCTCAGAAGGGGAGGCCCAGTACTTC
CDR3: CASSSEGEAQYF

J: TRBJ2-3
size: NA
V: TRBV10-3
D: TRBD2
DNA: TGTGCCATCAGTGAGGCGACTAGCGGGGAAGCAGATACGCAGTATTTT
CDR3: CAISEATSGEADTQYF